This T cell receptor beta chain was identified during a study of cytotoxic CD8 clonotypes in ibrutinib-treated CLL (dated by TCRdb to 2020 to 2022). Study-wide context: The cohort included roughly 15 treatment-naive and approximately eleven relapsed/refractory patients; roughly 17 were IGHV unmutated. Partial responses were observed in roughly 25 patients and complete responses in 2; after a median follow-up of around 64 months, remission was maintained in approximately 15 patients and progression was observed in about twelve. Response samples were taken after a median of 12 months on treatment, ranging from about 6 to 40 months. Samples averaged roughly 260,000 productive templates and some 96,000 productive rearrangements. Longitudinal samples were obtainable from about 30% of the roughly 90 participants in the trial. Cryopreserved peripheral blood mononuclear cells were collected before treatment, at response, and at either disease progression or sustained remission. Every sample from remission and from progressive disease was obtained while the patients were still on ibrutinib.

On a MiSeq, deep resolution sequencing aimed for a depth between 1 in 1 million and 1 in 200,000 T cells, with each clonotype covered approximately 10x on average. TCR beta libraries were generated with the immunoSEQ hsTCRB Kit. On the authors' methods: The data were analyzed with ImmunoSEQ Analyzer and ImmunoSEQ Data Assistant, and V, D and J gene assignments followed IMGT definitions. Clonality, with values ranging from 0 to 1, was calculated as one minus the normalized Shannon entropy of productive rearrangement frequencies. Only overrepresented clonotypes making up at least 0.05% of the repertoire of each patient were included in the public clonotype analysis. About a dozen repertoires from age-matched healthy donors, obtained from immuneACCESS, served as clonality controls. Drawn from immuneACCESS, this table holds only the in-frame rearrangements with V and J called that TCRdb kept. Clones are partly lost; checked studies trace under half to an unresolved V gene and leave the rest unexplained. The DNA gave D and trimming, while V, J and clone size come from that table. This sample holds 140,000 to 150,000 clones; around 76% were observed only once. The ten largest clonotypes hold around 4.9% of the sample.

As concerns this clone: This clone's antigen is unknown. Base qualities are not recorded, but no much larger clone differs from it by a single base.

Trimming costs V 5 bases and J 5 bases, and their ends lie 18 bases apart. The CDR3 starts with the cysteine, ends with the phenylalanine, and has 15 residues. Left in the record is the CDR3 DNA by itself, 45 bases read in frame from the first base. CDR1 and CDR2 are read off the germline V gene (reference sequence) as SGHAT and FQDESV. The time point label corresponds to: roughly 23 months on ibrutinib. For TCR beta library preparation, approximately 2 micrograms of genomic DNA was extracted from cryopreserved PBMCs. Longitudinal blood samples from CLL patients receiving ibrutinib monotherapy were subjected to high-throughput TCR beta sequencing. The patients were enrolled in a single-center, open-label phase 2 trial of ibrutinib monotherapy. Broader findings and caveats from the paper: Baseline clonality exceeded that of age-matched healthy donors and correlated strongly with circulating CD8+ T-cell counts. Lymph node repertoires were not examined, and the timing of sampling was not matched between patients in sustained remission and those whose disease progressed. At ibrutinib response clonality went up, during sustained remission it held steady, and at progression it dropped back toward baseline. Public clonotypes were rare and either shrank or stayed stable during treatment, and the rise in clonality at ibrutinib response reflected expansion of private clonotypes.

This receptor was taken from a human donor with chronic lymphocytic leukemia. The chain was built from TRBV11-1 and TRBJ2-5; a tentative D call is TRBD2 (6 bases match). This specimen was PBMCs, taken after 24 months of ibrutinib treatment. The DNA is TGTGCCAGCAGCACCCGGGGACTCCTGGGGGAGACCCAGTACTTC. The translation is CASSTRGLLGETQYF.